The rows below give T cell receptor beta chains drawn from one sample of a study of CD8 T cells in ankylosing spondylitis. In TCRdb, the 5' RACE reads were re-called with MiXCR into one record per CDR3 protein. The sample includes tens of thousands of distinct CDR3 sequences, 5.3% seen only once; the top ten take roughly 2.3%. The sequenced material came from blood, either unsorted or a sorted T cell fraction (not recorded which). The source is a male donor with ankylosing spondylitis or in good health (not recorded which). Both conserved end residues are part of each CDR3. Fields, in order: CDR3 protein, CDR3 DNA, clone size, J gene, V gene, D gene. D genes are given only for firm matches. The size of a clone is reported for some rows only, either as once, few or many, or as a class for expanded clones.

CASSQDGQGINEQFF | TGCGCCAGCAGCCAAGACGGACAGGGAATCAATGAGCAGTTCTTC | many | TRBJ2-1 | TRBV4-3 | TRBD1
CASSEARGSEAFF | TGTGCCAGCAGTGAAGCGCGTGGCAGTGAAGCTTTCTTT | many | TRBJ1-1 | TRBV6-1 | NA
CASSLGPQGAYSPLHF | TGTGCCAGCAGCTTAGGCCCACAGGGGGCTTATTCACCCCTCCACTTT | many | TRBJ1-6 | TRBV7-8 | TRBD1
CSAELGHLFF | TGCAGTGCCGAGCTGGGGCACCTCTTCTTC | NA | TRBJ2-1 | TRBV20-1 | NA
CASSRSGANNEQFF | TGTGCCAGCAGCCGTAGCGGAGCTAACAATGAGCAGTTCTTC | many | TRBJ2-1 | TRBV7-9 | NA
CASRGSGGKNTEAFF | TGCGCCAGCAGAGGGTCAGGGGGAAAGAACACTGAAGCTTTCTTT | many | TRBJ1-1 | TRBV5-1 | TRBD1
CASSDWTEDQPQHF | TGCGCCAGCAGTGATTGGACAGAAGATCAGCCCCAGCATTTT | many | TRBJ1-5 | TRBV10-2 | NA
CASSRDRGVQPQHF | TGTGCCAGCAGTAGGGACAGGGGAGTTCAGCCCCAGCATTTT | NA | TRBJ1-5 | TRBV7-6 | TRBD1
CASSKWEKLFF | TGTGCCAGCAGTAAATGGGAAAAACTGTTTTTT | many | TRBJ1-4 | TRBV12-3/TRBV12-4 | NA
CASSTGASGNTIYF | TGTGCCAGCAGTACCGGGGCATCTGGAAACACCATATATTTT | many | TRBJ1-3 | TRBV28 | NA
CASSPKGLGVETQYF | TGCGCCAGCAGCCCCAAGGGACTAGGGGTGGAGACCCAGTACTTC | many | TRBJ2-5 | TRBV4-1 | TRBD2
CSAHGTGYSYEQYF | TGCAGTGCACACGGGACAGGGTACTCCTACGAGCAGTACTTC | NA | TRBJ2-7 | TRBV20-1 | TRBD1
CSARAGLNTEAFF | TGCAGTGCTAGGGCAGGGCTAAACACTGAAGCTTTCTTT | many | TRBJ1-1 | TRBV20-1 | NA